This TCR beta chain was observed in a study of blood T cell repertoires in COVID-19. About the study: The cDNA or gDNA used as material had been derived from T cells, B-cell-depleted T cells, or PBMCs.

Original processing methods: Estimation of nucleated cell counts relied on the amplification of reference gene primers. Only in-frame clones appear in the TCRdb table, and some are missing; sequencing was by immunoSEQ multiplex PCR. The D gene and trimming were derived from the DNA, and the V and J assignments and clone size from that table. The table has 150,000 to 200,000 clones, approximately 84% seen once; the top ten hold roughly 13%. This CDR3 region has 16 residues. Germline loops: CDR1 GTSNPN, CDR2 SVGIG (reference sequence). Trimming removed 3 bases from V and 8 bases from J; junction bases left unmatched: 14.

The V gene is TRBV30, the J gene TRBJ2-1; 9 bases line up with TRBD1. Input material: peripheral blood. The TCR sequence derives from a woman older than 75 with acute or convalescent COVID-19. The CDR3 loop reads CAWSPKEGTGWYEQFF. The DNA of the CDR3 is TGTGCCTGGAGCCCGAAGGAGGGGACAGGGTGGTATGAGCAGTTCTTC. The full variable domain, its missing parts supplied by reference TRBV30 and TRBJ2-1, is SQTIHQWPATLVQPVGSPLSLECTVEGTSNPNLYWYRQAAGRGLQLLFYSVGIGQISSEVPQNLSASRPQDRQFILSSKKLLLSDSGFYLCAWSPKEGTGWYEQFFGPGTRLTVL.